This TCR beta chain was recorded in a study of blood T cell repertoires in COVID-19. Original handling: From reference gene primer amplification, estimates of nucleated cell counts were derived. Produced via immunoSEQ multiplex PCR; TCRdb's table is partial and in-frame only. The DNA gave D and trimming, while V, J and clone size come from that table. The data contain over 150,000 clones, approximately 90% of them singletons. Germline V gives CDR1 LNHDA, CDR2 SQIVND (reference sequence). This CDR3 contains 14 residues. With 3 bases clipped from V and 2 bases from J, the junction kept 2 bases outside the gene matches.

This receptor was obtained from a man aged 18 to 30 with acute or convalescent COVID-19. The sample taken for sequencing was peripheral blood. The chain couples TRBV19 to TRBJ2-5; 8 bases map to TRBD2. In DNA form, the CDR3 reads TGTGCCAGTAGTATTCGCGGGAGGCAAGAGACCCAGTACTTC. Translated, it gives CASSIRGRQETQYF. The full variable domain, completed using reference TRBV19 and TRBJ2-5, is DGGITQSPKYLFRKEGQNVTLSCEQNLNHDAMYWYRQDPGQGLRLIYYSQIVNDFQKGDIAEGYSVSREKKESFPLTVTSAQKNPTAFYLCASSIRGRQETQYFGPGTRLLVL.